This passage covers 18 T cell receptor beta chains from one sample sequenced in a study of T cell changes during pregnancy in multiple sclerosis. Data came from immunoSEQ multiplex PCR; TCRdb stores just in-frame clones and leaves some out. The data hold 85,000 to 100,000 clones, with approximately 92% observed a single time. Material: peripheral blood, obtained after pregnancy. Receptor source: a female donor with multiple sclerosis, enrolled in a pregnancy study.

V and J are TRBV27 and TRBJ2-2; D remains unclear. Trimming took off 5 bases at V and 6 bases at J, with 13 bases between the two ends. In germline, CDR1 is MNHEY, CDR2 SMNVEV (reference sequence). This CDR3 spans 14 amino acids. The CDR3 loop is CASSPQHSSGELFF. The CDR3 nucleotides are TGTGCCAGCAGTCCACAACATTCCTCCGGGGAGCTGTTTTTT.

V gene TRBV6-5 combines with J gene TRBJ2-1; TRBD2 agrees at 11 bases. Trimming took 5 bases from V and 5 from J; bases not matched to a gene: 2. This CDR3 has 14 residues. Germline V gene lookup returns CDR1 MNHEY and CDR2 SVGAGI. In nucleotides, the CDR3 is TGTGCCAGCAGTCTAGCGGGGGGCGACAATGAGCAGTTCTTC. This codes for CASSLAGGDNEQFF.

The chain links TRBV4-1 to TRBJ1-1; D gene unclear. This CDR3 comprises 16 residues. V dropped 3 bases and J dropped 6 bases, with 20 bases sitting between them. Germline-derived CDR1 and CDR2 are MGHRA and YSYEKL. CDR3 sequence reads: CASSQSIAVAQPEAFF. CDR3 nucleotide sequence: TGCGCCAGCAGCCAGTCTATTGCGGTAGCCCAGCCTGAAGCTTTCTTT.

The CDR3 protein is CAWSVMGHGYTF. In DNA form, the CDR3 reads TGTGCCTGGAGTGTAATGGGCCATGGCTACACCTTC. The chain joins TRBV30 to TRBJ1-2, with unresolved D. V lost 0 bases and J lost 6, with 8 bases in between. Per germline, CDR1 GTSNPN and CDR2 SVGIG (reference sequence). The CDR3 covers 12 residues.

The rearrangement joins TRBV10-1 to TRBJ2-6, with D possibly being TRBD1 (5 bases). CDR3 size: 16 residues. Trimming left V 3 bases short and J 4 bases short, with 13 bases between. CDR1 is WNHNN and CDR2 is SYGVQD in the germline V gene (reference sequence). CDR3 DNA sequence: TGCGCCAGCAGTGAAGGGCAGGGTGGAGGGGCCAACGTCCTGACTTTC. The encoded protein is CASSEGQGGGANVLTF.

This chain connects TRBV30 to TRBJ1-2; 8 bases line up with TRBD1. The CDR3 loop spans 11 amino acids. Germline values: CDR1 GTSNPN, CDR2 SVGIG (reference sequence). The trim removed 8 bases at V and 2 bases at J, leaving 1 base unmatched. The CDR3 DNA sequence: TGTGCCAGACAGGGGAACTATGGCTACACCTTC. Its protein is CARQGNYGYTF.

The rearrangement joins TRBV19 to TRBJ2-5; 8 bases match TRBD2. The CDR3 loop spans 15 amino acids. Germline values: CDR1 LNHDA, CDR2 SQIVND (reference sequence). J was trimmed by 5 bases and V by 4 bases; bases with no gene match: 9. CDR3 loop: CASSNPSGPGETQYF. The CDR3 DNA is TGTGCCAGTAGTAATCCTAGCGGGCCTGGGGAGACCCAGTACTTC.

The gene calls are TRBV12-5 and TRBJ2-2; 8 bases agree with TRBD1. The CDR3 consists of 16 residues. Germline CDR1 reads LGHNT; CDR2 reads FRNRAP. V was clipped by 3 bases and J by 4 bases; unmatched bases: 7. DNA for the CDR3: TGTGCTAGTGGTTTTCAGCCAGGGGGCGCCACCGGGGAGCTGTTTTTT. Translation gives CASGFQPGGATGELFF.

The V call is TRBV5-6, the J call TRBJ1-5; D not certain. The CDR3 runs to 15 residues. Per the germline V gene, CDR1 is SGHDT and CDR2 is YYEEEE. Trimming removed 0 bases from V and 2 bases from J, with 9 bases in between. In DNA form, the CDR3 reads TGTGCCAGCAGCTTGGGGACTCTGGGCAATCAGCCCCAGCATTTT. Translated: CASSLGTLGNQPQHF.

This chain links TRBV29-1 with TRBJ1-1; 9 bases align to TRBD1. This CDR3 spans 15 amino acids. Germline V gene data show CDR1 as SQVTM and CDR2 as ANQGSEA. The junction had 3 bases not matched to a gene; V was cut back by 1 base and J by 0 bases. Written as DNA, the CDR3 is TGCAGCGTTGAAGGGACAGGGGCCTTGAACACTGAAGCTTTCTTT. It yields the protein CSVEGTGALNTEAFF.

The V gene is TRBV6-6, the J gene TRBJ2-7; 7 positions agree with TRBD2. The V and J ends lost 6 bases and 3 bases, in that order; junction bases with no gene match: 8. This CDR3 comprises 14 residues. Germline V gene lookup returns CDR1 MNHNY and CDR2 SVGAGI (reference sequence). CDR3 amino acids: CASRASGSLYEQYF. The CDR3 DNA reads TGTGCCAGCAGGGCTAGCGGTTCGCTCTACGAGCAGTACTTC.

CDR3 amino acids: CASSKSGTGVSPLHF. The CDR3 DNA sequence: TGTGCCAGCAGCAAATCCGGGACAGGCGTTTCACCCCTCCACTTT. The rearrangement joins TRBV5-4 to TRBJ1-6; TRBD1 matches 8 bases. The length of the CDR3 is 15 residues. CDR1 is SGHNT, CDR2 YYREEE, per germline (reference sequence). J gave up 9 bases and V 4 bases, and 9 bases lay outside the gene matches.

This sequence joins TRBV19 and TRBJ1-5; D not certain. The germline V gene encodes CDR1 LNHDA and CDR2 SQIVND (reference sequence). The CDR3 has 18 residues. The V end was cut by 1 base, the J end by 1 base, with 17 bases between. CDR3 loop: CASSIVGFGIGSNQPQHF. CDR3 sequence (DNA): TGTGCCAGTAGTATAGTCGGCTTCGGGATAGGCAGCAATCAGCCCCAGCATTTT.

This chain connects TRBV27 to TRBJ1-4; TRBD1 matches at 7 bases. From germline, CDR1 is MNHEY and CDR2 SMNVEV (reference sequence). The CDR3 sequence is 22 residues long. V gave up 3 bases and J gave up 7 bases; unmatched junction bases: 29. The CDR3 nucleotides are TGTGCCAGCAGTTTTTTCGGTACCGGGACAGCGTCGTGGGGGAGAAATTTTGAAAAACTGTTTTTT. As protein: CASSFFGTGTASWGRNFEKLFF.

This chain links TRBV4-1 with TRBJ2-1; D is ambiguous. The CDR3 has 12 residues. V lost 3 bases to trimming and J lost 9 bases, with 9 bases between them. Germline V lookup: CDR1 MGHRA, CDR2 YSYEKL. The CDR3 DNA reads as TGCGCCAGCAGCCATTCCCGAGGTGAGCAGTTCTTC. It is translated as CASSHSRGEQFF.

This clone came up once. CDR3 protein: CASNFPPGSSAQETQYF. CDR3 DNA sequence: TGTGCCAGCAACTTCCCGCCGGGATCTAGCGCACAAGAGACCCAGTACTTC. The chain couples TRBV7-2 to TRBJ2-5; TRBD2 is a possible D gene (6 bases). The CDR3 loop spans 17 amino acids. Trimming took 7 bases from V and 2 from J, leaving 23 bases between them. Germline V gives CDR1 SGHTA, CDR2 FQGNSA. Drawing the rest from reference TRBV7-2 and TRBJ2-5, the complete variable domain is GAGVSQSPSNKVTEKGKDVELRCDPISGHTALYWYRQSLGQGLEFLIYFQGNSAPDKSGLPSDRFSAERTGGSVSTLTIQRTQQEDSAVYLCASNFPPGSSAQETQYFGPGTRLLVL.

The chain combines TRBV15 with TRBJ1-1; possible D gene TRBD1, 5 bases. The V gene lost 0 bases and the J gene lost 6 bases, with 17 bases spanning the gap. The germline gives CDR1 LNHNV, CDR2 YYDKDF (reference sequence). This CDR3 contains 16 residues. CDR3 loop: CATSRDRFWGRAEAFF. The CDR3 nucleotides read TGTGCCACCAGCAGAGACCGCTTTTGGGGGAGGGCTGAAGCTTTCTTT.

The chain couples TRBV21-1 to TRBJ1-1. TRBV21-1 constitutes a pseudogene. This CDR3 comprises 16 residues. This CDR3 reads CASTPWDWEGNTEAFF. DNA of the CDR3: TGTGCCAGCACCCCTTGGGACTGGGAGGGGAACACTGAAGCTTTCTTT.